This TCR beta chain originates from a study of Ad26.COV2.S vaccination and SARS-CoV-2 variants. Study at large: Ad26.COV2.S was injected intramuscularly once or twice, 56 days apart.

Treatment meaning: approximately 18 received Ad26.COV2.S at low or high dose, single or two shots; about 5 received placebo; per-sample allocation not given. Day 63 after the first injection of vaccine or placebo was the sampling time. This CDR3 is built from 13 residues. The V gene's germline CDR1 is SGHRS and CDR2 YFSETQ. The ends were cut back, 1 base at V and 4 bases at J, with 8 bases in the middle. A note on this clone: Antigen: not known.

Only in-frame clones appear in the TCRdb table, and some are missing; sequencing was by immunoSEQ multiplex PCR. The sample consists of around 450,000 clones, 89% of them appearing once. General study points: There was a possibility that the TCR breadth and depth analyses underestimated total T cell responses. Placebo recipients trailed vaccine recipients in spike-specific TCR breadth.

This material consisted of peripheral blood, taken in a trial of Ad26.COV2.S vaccine versus placebo. This receptor was obtained from a person between 18 and 65 years old who received the Ad26.COV2.S COVID-19 vaccine or a placebo. The rearrangement joins TRBV5-1 to TRBJ2-5, with a possible D match to TRBD2 (6 bases). The CDR3 sequence is CASSLRERETQYF. CDR3 DNA sequence: TGCGCCAGCAGCTTGCGGGAGAGAGAGACCCAGTACTTC.